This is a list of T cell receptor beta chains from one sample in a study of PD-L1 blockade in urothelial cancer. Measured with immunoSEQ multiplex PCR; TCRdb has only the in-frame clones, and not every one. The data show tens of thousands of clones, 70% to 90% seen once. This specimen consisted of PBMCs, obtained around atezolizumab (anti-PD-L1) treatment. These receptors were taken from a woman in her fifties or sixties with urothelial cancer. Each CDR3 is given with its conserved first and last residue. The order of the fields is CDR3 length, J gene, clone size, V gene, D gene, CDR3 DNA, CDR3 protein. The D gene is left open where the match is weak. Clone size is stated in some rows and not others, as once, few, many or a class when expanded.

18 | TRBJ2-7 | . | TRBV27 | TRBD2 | TGTGCCAGCAGTTATACAGGGGACCTTAGCGGGAGCTCCTACGAGCAGTACTTC | CASSYTGDLSGSSYEQYF
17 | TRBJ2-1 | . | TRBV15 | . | TGTGCCACCAGTTCTCCGGCGAGCGAGCGGACCTACAATGAGCAGTTCTTC | CATSSPASERTYNEQFF
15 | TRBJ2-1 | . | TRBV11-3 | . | TGTGCCAGCTCGGATAACAGGATCCGGAGTGCTGAGCAGTTCTTC | CASSDNRIRSAEQFF
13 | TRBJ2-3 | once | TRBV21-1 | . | TGTGCCGACCCCCCCGCGGATGCGGATACGCAGTATTTT | CADPPADADTQYF
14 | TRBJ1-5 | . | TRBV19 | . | TGTGCCAGTAGGGGGAGATCGCTCAATCAGCCCCAGCATTTT | CASRGRSLNQPQHF
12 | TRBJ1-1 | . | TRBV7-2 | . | TGTGCCAGCAGCCCACAGGGATATGAAGCTTTCTTT | CASSPQGYEAFF
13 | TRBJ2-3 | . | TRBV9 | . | TGTGCCAGCAGCAGGGGCCCACGGGATACGCAGTATTTT | CASSRGPRDTQYF
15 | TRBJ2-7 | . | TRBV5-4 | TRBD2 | TGTGCCAGCAGCTCGGGACTAGCGGGAGCGTACGAGCAGTACTTC | CASSSGLAGAYEQYF
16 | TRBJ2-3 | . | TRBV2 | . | TGTGCCAGCAGGGGGTGGGGCGAGTCAGGCACAGATACGCAGTATTTT | CASRGWGESGTDTQYF
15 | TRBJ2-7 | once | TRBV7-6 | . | TGTGCCAGCAGCTCAGGATACGGGGCGGGGTACGAGCAGTACTTC | CASSSGYGAGYEQYF
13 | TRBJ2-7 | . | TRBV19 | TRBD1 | TGTGCCACCTCCCCGGGACAGGGTTCCGAGCAGTACTTC | CATSPGQGSEQYF
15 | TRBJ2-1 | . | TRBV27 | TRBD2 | TGTGCCAGCAGCACGCAGTCTAGCGGAAACAATGAGCAGTTCTTC | CASSTQSSGNNEQFF
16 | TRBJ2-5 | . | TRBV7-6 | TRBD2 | TGTGCCAGCAGCTTAGTTTCTCGGGGGGAACAAGAGACCCAGTACTTC | CASSLVSRGEQETQYF
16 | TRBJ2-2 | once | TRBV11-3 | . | TGTGCCAGCAGCTTAAACAGCTTATTGAACACCGGGGAGCTGTTTTTT | CASSLNSLLNTGELFF
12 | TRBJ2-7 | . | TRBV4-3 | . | TGCGCCAGCAGTTTCGACAGCTACGAGCAGTACTTC | CASSFDSYEQYF
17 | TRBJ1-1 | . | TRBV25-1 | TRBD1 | TGTGCCAGCATCAGTGCTTGGGGGAGAGGGGGCATCACTGAAGCTTTCTTT | CASISAWGRGGITEAFF
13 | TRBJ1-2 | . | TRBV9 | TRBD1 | TGTGCCAGCAGCGCCCAGACAGGGGTCTTAAAAACCTTC | CASSAQTGVLKTF
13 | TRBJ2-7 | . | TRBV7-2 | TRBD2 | TGTGCCAGCAGGAGCGGGGGGGCTTCCGAGCAGTACTTC | CASRSGGASEQYF
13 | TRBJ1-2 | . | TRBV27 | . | TGTGCCAGCAGATCGACAGGCTACTATGGCTACACCTTC | CASRSTGYYGYTF
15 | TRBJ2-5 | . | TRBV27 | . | TGTGCCAGCAGTCCCACAGGACAGCTAAGAGAGACCCAGTACTTC | CASSPTGQLRETQYF
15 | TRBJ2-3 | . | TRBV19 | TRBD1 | TGTGCCAGTAGTACCCAGGGGGAGAGGACAGATACGCAGTATTTT | CASSTQGERTDTQYF
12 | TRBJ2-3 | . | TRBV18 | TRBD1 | TGTGCCAGCTCACCGACAGGGGATACGCAGTATTTT | CASSPTGDTQYF
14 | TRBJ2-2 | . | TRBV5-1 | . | TGCGCCAGCAGCTTGTTTAGGGGCACCGGGGAGCTGTTTTTT | CASSLFRGTGELFF
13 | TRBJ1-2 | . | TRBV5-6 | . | TGTGCCAGCAGTACGACGACGACTTATGGCTACACCTTC | CASSTTTTYGYTF
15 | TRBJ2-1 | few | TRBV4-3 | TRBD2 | TGCGCCAGCAGCCTAGGACTAGGAGGATCGGATGAGCAGTTCTTC | CASSLGLGGSDEQFF
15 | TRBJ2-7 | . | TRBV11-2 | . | TGTGCCAGCAGCTTAGGAAGTCTCGGGTCAAAGGAGCAGTACTTC | CASSLGSLGSKEQYF
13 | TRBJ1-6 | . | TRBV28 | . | TGTGCCAGCAGTTTAGCAGGGCGGTCACCCCTCCACTTT | CASSLAGRSPLHF